The 13 T cell receptor beta chains presented below share a single source sample, sequenced in a study of blood T cell repertoires in COVID-19. Produced via immunoSEQ multiplex PCR; TCRdb's table is partial and in-frame only. The sample shows 150,000 to 200,000 clones, almost 80% of them seen only once. Sequencing input: peripheral blood. These receptor sequences come from a man aged 55 to 70 with active or convalescent COVID-19.

This rearrangement joins TRBV3-1 (or the pseudogene TRBV3-2) to TRBJ1-6, with D maybe TRBD1 (6 bases). The CDR3 is made up of 13 amino acids. The germline gives CDR1 LGHDT, CDR2 YNNKEL (reference sequence). V was shortened by 3 bases and J by 9 bases, with 9 bases between the two germline ends. This CDR3 is CASSQTRGSPLHF. Written as DNA, the CDR3 is TGTGCCAGCAGCCAGACCAGGGGTTCACCCCTCCACTTT.

The CDR3 DNA reads TGTGCCAGCAGTTTATCCTGGGTTCGGGAAGCCAAAAACATTCAGTACTTC. Encoded protein: CASSLSWVREAKNIQYF. The V gene is TRBV28, the J gene TRBJ2-4; maybe TRBD2 (5 bases). Germline V CDR1 and CDR2: MDHEN, SYDVKM. V dropped 1 base and J dropped 0 bases, with 13 bases sitting between them. The CDR3 spans 17 residues.

The chain couples TRBV6-5 to TRBJ2-3; no clear D gene. Per germline, CDR1 MNHEY and CDR2 SVGAGI. V gave up 0 bases and J gave up 3 bases, with 13 bases separating them. The CDR3 consists of 16 residues. DNA for the CDR3: TGTGCCAGCAGTTACTCGAAGACGGGTTTTACAGATACGCAGTATTTT. Translating gives CASSYSKTGFTDTQYF.

The chain carries TRBV29-1 and TRBJ1-2; TRBD1 matches 9 bases. The CDR3 contains 12 residues. Germline CDR1 SQVTM, CDR2 ANQGSEA. V was clipped by 7 bases and J by 8 bases; unmatched bases: 8. Here the CDR3 reads CSGGGQGEGYTF. CDR3 coding DNA: TGCAGCGGGGGGGGACAGGGCGAGGGCTACACCTTC.

The V call is TRBV4-3, the J call TRBJ2-6; TRBD1 aligns across 7 bases. Trimming cost V 4 bases and J 0 bases; bases outside gene matches: 3. The CDR3 spans 16 residues. In germline, CDR1 is LGHNA, CDR2 YSLEER. CDR3 residues: CASSRDSNSGANVLTF. In DNA form, the CDR3 reads TGCGCCAGCAGCCGGGACAGCAACTCTGGGGCCAACGTCCTGACTTTC.

Points on this clone: A read error may account for a junction end that differs from germline. This CDR3 is CASSISTDTQYF. In DNA, the CDR3 is TGTGCCAGTAGTATTAGCACCGATACGCAGTATTTT. J is TRBJ2-3 and V is TRBV19, with D uncertain. CDR1 is LNHDA, CDR2 SQIVND, per germline (reference sequence). The CDR3 runs to 12 residues.

This clone appeared once. This chain joins TRBV28 and TRBJ1-4; 11 bases line up with TRBD1. Germline CDR1 MDHEN, CDR2 SYDVKM. After removal of 7 bases from V and 7 bases from J, the junction contained 8 bases not matched to a gene. The CDR3 length is 15 residues. The CDR3 here is CASNRSGTGGEKLFF. CDR3 in DNA: TGTGCCAGCAATAGATCCGGGACAGGGGGTGAAAAACTGTTTTTT.

J is TRBJ1-2 and V is TRBV5-1; D possibly corresponds to TRBD1 (5 bases). V shed 1 base and J shed 3 bases, with 10 bases lying between them. Germline loops: CDR1 SGHRS, CDR2 YFSETQ. The CDR3 covers 14 residues. The CDR3 nucleotides read TGCGCCAGCAGCTTGCTCAGGGAAGACTATGGCTACACCTTC. Residues: CASSLLREDYGYTF. The complete variable domain, with remaining parts taken from reference TRBV5-1 and TRBJ1-2, reads KAGVTQTPRYLIKTRGQQVTLSCSPISGHRSVSWYQQTPGQGLQFLFEYFSETQRNKGNFPGRFSGRQFSNSRSEMNVSTLELGDSALYLCASSLLREDYGYTFGSGTRLTVV.

The J gene is TRBJ2-7, the V gene TRBV9; 10 nucleotides line up with TRBD2. The CDR3 loop spans 16 amino acids. Unmatched junction bases numbered 8, after V lost 0 bases and J lost 5 bases. Looked up from germline, CDR1 is SGDLS and CDR2 is YYNGEE. The CDR3 spells CASSVVVLAGAHEQYF. CDR3 DNA sequence: TGTGCCAGCAGCGTAGTAGTTCTAGCGGGAGCCCACGAGCAGTACTTC. Supplemented by reference TRBV9 and TRBJ2-7, the full variable domain reads DSGVTQTPKHLITATGQRVTLRCSPRSGDLSVYWYQQSLDQGLQFLIQYYNGEERAKGNILERFSAQQFPDLHSELNLSSLELGDSALYFCASSVVVLAGAHEQYFGPGTRLTVT.

The gene calls are TRBV29-1 and TRBJ1-2; D ambiguous. The CDR3 has 13 residues. Trimming shortened V by 4 bases and J by 4 bases, and 13 bases separated the two germline ends. Germline-derived CDR1 and CDR2 are SQVTM and ANQGSEA. CDR3 sequence (DNA): TGCAGCGTTGCCATCGGGATCGGCTATGGCTACACCTTC. It is translated as CSVAIGIGYGYTF.

The chain carries TRBV10-3 and TRBJ1-2; a possible D gene is TRBD1 (6 bases). The CDR3 length is 12 residues. The V gene's germline CDR1 is ENHRY and CDR2 SYGVKD. V lost 6 bases and J 8 bases, leaving 13 bases between the germline ends. The chain's CDR3 is CAIRENREGYTF. The DNA for the CDR3 is TGTGCCATCAGGGAAAACAGGGAAGGCTACACCTTC.

This rearrangement joins TRBV28 to TRBJ1-5, with D unresolved. This CDR3 comprises 14 residues. Germline CDR1 reads MDHEN; CDR2 reads SYDVKM. V was clipped by 7 bases and J by 2 bases, with 12 bases between them. CDR3 in DNA: TGTGCCAGCAAGAGCGGGTTGGGCAATCAGCCCCAGCATTTT. It specifies CASKSGLGNQPQHF.

The chain links TRBV14 to TRBJ2-1, with 9 bases fitting TRBD1. The CDR3 length is 15 residues. Germline trimming cut 4 bases from V and 2 bases from J; bases unmatched to any gene: 3. The germline CDR1 and CDR2 sequences are SGHDN and FVKESK. CDR3 sequence: CASSLTGGAYNEQFF. CDR3 bases: TGTGCCAGCAGCCTTACAGGGGGCGCCTACAATGAGCAGTTCTTC.